This TCR beta chain was found in a study of shared clonotypes between healthy human individuals. Study-wide background: With ages of 18 to 49, the donors were two women and three men. There were three CD4 naive, three CD4 memory, two CD8 naive and one CD8 memory plates per donor.

Study outcomes and limitations: In the sorted subsets, rarefaction showed sequencing was incomplete despite large depth. Only blood was sampled; tissue repertoires likely differ.

Using immunoSEQ multiplex PCR, the repertoire was profiled, and TCRdb retains in-frame clones only, with some absent. The sample consists of approximately 1.9 million clones, approximately 92% of them appearing once. This CDR3 is built from 13 residues. V shed 4 bases and J shed 5 bases, with 13 bases lying between them. In germline, CDR1 is SQVTM, CDR2 ANQGSEA. Naive CD8 cells lacked CD45RO, underwent positive selection for CCR7 and left out terminally differentiated effector memory CD45RA+ cells. To note about this clone: Its antigen is undetermined.

The TCR originated in a man aged 18 to 30 in good health. Some clones in this sample may be carry-over from other donors' samples. The chain combines TRBV29-1 with TRBJ2-3, with D possibly TRBD1 on 7 matching bases. The sequenced material came from naive CD8+ T cells from PBMCs. In DNA, the CDR3 is TGCAGCGTTGCCCAGGGGGGTGGAGATACGCAGTATTTT. It encodes CSVAQGGGDTQYF.